The rows below give T cell receptor beta chains drawn from one sample of a study of T cell repertoires in cytomegalovirus infection. Using its own MiXCR run on the reads, TCRdb lists one record per CDR3 protein. Here the sample spans around 450,000 distinct CDR3 sequences, approximately 31% being singletons. Material: PBMCs. Every receptor here comes from a human donor in good health (CMV status not recorded). Some clones in this sample may be carry-over from other donors' samples. The CDR3 runs from the conserved cysteine through the conserved F or W. D genes are given only for firm matches. Only some rows state a clone size, as once, few, many or a class for expanded clones.

V gene: TRBV6-1; clone size: few; J gene: TRBJ2-1; D gene: TRBD1; CDR3 DNA: TGTGCCAGCAGTGAAAGGTCAGGGGGCTACAATGAGCAGTTCTTC; CDR3 protein: CASSERSGGYNEQFF
V gene: TRBV7-6; clone size: few; J gene: TRBJ2-3; D gene: NA; CDR3 DNA: TGTGCCAGCAGCGTACGGGGCGATGATTTTGTGGATACGCAGTATTTT; CDR3 protein: CASSVRGDDFVDTQYF
V gene: TRBV24-1; clone size: many; J gene: TRBJ1-5; D gene: NA; CDR3 DNA: TGTGCCACCAGCCAGGGGTATCAGCCCCAGCATTTT; CDR3 protein: CATSQGYQPQHF
V gene: TRBV6-5; clone size: NA; J gene: TRBJ1-2; D gene: TRBD1; CDR3 DNA: TGTGTCAGCAGACTAGGGACAGGAACCTATGGCTACACCTTC; CDR3 protein: CVSRLGTGTYGYTF
V gene: TRBV7-2; clone size: many; J gene: TRBJ2-3; D gene: NA; CDR3 DNA: TGTGCCAGCAGCTTAGGGGCAATAGGGACCCCTAGCACAGATACGCAGTATTTT; CDR3 protein: CASSLGAIGTPSTDTQYF
V gene: TRBV12-3/TRBV12-4; clone size: many; J gene: TRBJ2-5; D gene: NA; CDR3 DNA: TGTGCCAGCAGTCGTTTGCCCCGGGAGACCCAGTACTTC; CDR3 protein: CASSRLPRETQYF
V gene: TRBV7-3; clone size: NA; J gene: TRBJ2-6; D gene: NA; CDR3 DNA: TGTGCCAGCAGCCGACAGGACCCCGGGTACTCTGGGGCCAACGTCCTGACTTTC; CDR3 protein: CASSRQDPGYSGANVLTF
V gene: TRBV6-2/TRBV6-3; clone size: few; J gene: TRBJ1-6; D gene: NA; CDR3 DNA: TGTGCCAGCAGCTCGGGACATCCCAATAATTCACCCCTCCACTTT; CDR3 protein: CASSSGHPNNSPLHF
V gene: TRBV4-2; clone size: few; J gene: TRBJ2-3; D gene: NA; CDR3 DNA: TGTGCCAGCAGCCAAGTGGGACCCCGGGGATCAGATACGCAGTATTTT; CDR3 protein: CASSQVGPRGSDTQYF
V gene: TRBV7-8; clone size: many; J gene: TRBJ1-3; D gene: NA; CDR3 DNA: TGTGCCAGCAGCGCTGGAAACACCATATATTTT; CDR3 protein: CASSAGNTIYF
V gene: TRBV7-2; clone size: few; J gene: TRBJ2-7; D gene: NA; CDR3 DNA: TGTGCCAGCAGCTTAGCGCGGACCGACGAGCAGTACTTC; CDR3 protein: CASSLARTDEQYF
V gene: TRBV4-1; clone size: NA; J gene: TRBJ1-2; D gene: NA; CDR3 DNA: TGCGCCAGCAGCCAAGTCGCCCAGGCCTGGGATGGCTACACCTTC; CDR3 protein: CASSQVAQAWDGYTF
V gene: TRBV5-1; clone size: NA; J gene: TRBJ1-4; D gene: NA; CDR3 DNA: TGCGCCAGCAGCTGGGCAGGGTCCGGGGATGAAAAACTGTTTTTT; CDR3 protein: CASSWAGSGDEKLFF
V gene: TRBV7-6; clone size: many; J gene: TRBJ2-2; D gene: TRBD2; CDR3 DNA: TGTGCCAGCAGCGCAATAGCGGGGTTGAACACCGGGGAGCTGTTTTTT; CDR3 protein: CASSAIAGLNTGELFF
V gene: TRBV20-1; clone size: few; J gene: TRBJ2-3; D gene: NA; CDR3 DNA: TGCAGTGCTAGAGATGGTGTAGGATTAGGATATACGCAGTATTTT; CDR3 protein: CSARDGVGLGYTQYF
V gene: TRBV20-1; clone size: NA; J gene: TRBJ2-1; D gene: TRBD2; CDR3 DNA: TGCAGTGCTAGGACTAGCGGGGGGGCAGGGGCCTACAATGAGCAGTTCTTC; CDR3 protein: CSARTSGGAGAYNEQFF
V gene: TRBV6-8; clone size: few; J gene: TRBJ1-4; D gene: NA; CDR3 DNA: TGTGCCAGCAGTTACTCGGCCGGGCGTGAAAAACTGTTTTTT; CDR3 protein: CASSYSAGREKLFF
V gene: TRBV7-2; clone size: once; J gene: TRBJ1-2; D gene: NA; CDR3 DNA: TGTGCCAGCAGCTTAGCGCTGGGTTACAGTAACTATGGCTACACCTTC; CDR3 protein: CASSLALGYSNYGYTF
V gene: TRBV12-3/TRBV12-4; clone size: many; J gene: TRBJ1-1; D gene: NA; CDR3 DNA: TGTGCCAGCAGTTCCAGGGAGAACACTGAAGCTTTCTTT; CDR3 protein: CASSSRENTEAFF
V gene: TRBV11-2; clone size: many; J gene: TRBJ2-5; D gene: TRBD1; CDR3 DNA: TGTGCCAGCAGCCCCCTTGGGGACAGCGACATTTACTTC; CDR3 protein: CASSPLGDSDIYF
V gene: TRBV2; clone size: few; J gene: TRBJ1-4; D gene: TRBD1; CDR3 DNA: TGTGCCGGACAGGGGGCAGATAATGAAAAACTGTTTTTT; CDR3 protein: CAGQGADNEKLFF
V gene: TRBV12-3/TRBV12-4; clone size: few; J gene: TRBJ2-7; D gene: NA; CDR3 DNA: TGTGCCAGCAGCTCTGGGAATACGTACGAGCAGTACTTC; CDR3 protein: CASSSGNTYEQYF
V gene: TRBV19; clone size: many; J gene: TRBJ1-1; D gene: NA; CDR3 DNA: TGTGCCAGCAGTATTGGACAGAACACTGAAGCTTTCTTT; CDR3 protein: CASSIGQNTEAFF
V gene: TRBV15; clone size: once; J gene: TRBJ2-3; D gene: TRBD1; CDR3 DNA: TGTGCCACCAGCAGTACAGGGGGAGATACGCAGTATTTT; CDR3 protein: CATSSTGGDTQYF
V gene: TRBV19; clone size: NA; J gene: TRBJ1-5; D gene: NA; CDR3 DNA: TGTGCCAGTAGTAAGGAACATCAGCCCACGCCTTTT; CDR3 protein: CASSKEHQPTPF
V gene: TRBV6-1; clone size: many; J gene: TRBJ1-5; D gene: NA; CDR3 DNA: TGTGCCAGCAGTGGTGGGGGGCGTAAACAGCCCCAGCATTTT; CDR3 protein: CASSGGGRKQPQHF
V gene: TRBV7-2; clone size: NA; J gene: TRBJ1-2; D gene: NA; CDR3 DNA: TGTGCCAGCAGCTGGCCGAGGGAGGTGGCGCAGGGATTGGATGGCTACACCTTC; CDR3 protein: CASSWPREVAQGLDGYTF
V gene: TRBV2; clone size: NA; J gene: TRBJ2-7; D gene: NA; CDR3 DNA: TGTGCCAGCAGTGGAGGACGGAGTCGGTACGAGCAGTACTTC; CDR3 protein: CASSGGRSRYEQYF
V gene: TRBV6-2/TRBV6-3; clone size: many; J gene: TRBJ2-1; D gene: TRBD2; CDR3 DNA: TGTGCCAGCAGCCCCCCGGGGGGGCGGGACAATGAGCAGTTCTTC; CDR3 protein: CASSPPGGRDNEQFF
V gene: TRBV29-1; clone size: once; J gene: TRBJ2-1; D gene: NA; CDR3 DNA: TGCAGCGTTGATGGGGGGCACGGCTACAATGAGCAGTTCTTC; CDR3 protein: CSVDGGHGYNEQFF
V gene: TRBV7-6; clone size: few; J gene: TRBJ2-1; D gene: TRBD2; CDR3 DNA: TGTGCCAGCAGCTTAGTAGCGGGGGGCCTCTCCTACAATGAGCAGTTCTTC; CDR3 protein: CASSLVAGGLSYNEQFF
V gene: TRBV5-1; clone size: NA; J gene: TRBJ2-3; D gene: NA; CDR3 DNA: TGCGCCAGCAGCTCCCGGGACTCTAGAACAGATACGCAGTATTTT; CDR3 protein: CASSSRDSRTDTQYF
V gene: TRBV19; clone size: NA; J gene: TRBJ1-5; D gene: NA; CDR3 DNA: TGTGCCAGTAGTATTCCGGGGCCAAAGAAAGGCAATCAGCCCCAGCATTTT; CDR3 protein: CASSIPGPKKGNQPQHF
V gene: TRBV20-1; clone size: NA; J gene: TRBJ2-3; D gene: NA; CDR3 DNA: TGCAGTGCCCCCAAAAGGGGACCCACGACTGATACGCAGTATTTT; CDR3 protein: CSAPKRGPTTDTQYF
V gene: TRBV14; clone size: few; J gene: TRBJ2-7; D gene: TRBD2; CDR3 DNA: TGTGCCAGCAGCTTACGCCGGGGGGTCTACGAGCAGTACTTC; CDR3 protein: CASSLRRGVYEQYF
V gene: TRBV14; clone size: few; J gene: TRBJ2-5; D gene: NA; CDR3 DNA: TGTGCCAGCAGCCAAGAGCCCATCCTCGAGGAGGAGACCCAGTACTTC; CDR3 protein: CASSQEPILEEETQYF
V gene: TRBV27; clone size: few; J gene: TRBJ1-6; D gene: TRBD1; CDR3 DNA: TGTGCCAGCAGTCCCGTGACAGGGGGCAACCATTCACCCCTCCACTTT; CDR3 protein: CASSPVTGGNHSPLHF
V gene: TRBV28; clone size: few; J gene: TRBJ2-1; D gene: TRBD2; CDR3 DNA: TGTGCCAGCAGTCCCGGGCTAGCGGGGGGCCTTACCTACAATGAGCAGTTCTTC; CDR3 protein: CASSPGLAGGLTYNEQFF
V gene: TRBV19; clone size: NA; J gene: TRBJ2-2; D gene: NA; CDR3 DNA: TGTGCCAGTAAGGAACAGCGAAACACCGGGGAGCTGTTTTTT; CDR3 protein: CASKEQRNTGELFF
V gene: TRBV19; clone size: NA; J gene: TRBJ1-4; D gene: NA; CDR3 DNA: TGTGCCAGTAGTTTCCAGACAGCAACTAATGAAAAACTGTTTTTT; CDR3 protein: CASSFQTATNEKLFF
V gene: TRBV3-1; clone size: NA; J gene: TRBJ2-1; D gene: NA; CDR3 DNA: TGTGCCAGCAGCCTGAGCGACCCCCGCAATGAGCAGTTCTTC; CDR3 protein: CASSLSDPRNEQFF